The next 32 T cell receptor beta chains were all read from a single sample in a study of memory CD4+ T cells and cytomegalovirus serostatus. Here immunoSEQ multiplex PCR was the method, and the copy in TCRdb shows in-frame clones only, minus some. The sample consists of about 58,000 clones, 82% of them appearing once. The sort gate was single viable CD3+CD4+CD8-CD45RO+ cells for memory CD4+ T cells. Material for sequencing was memory CD4+ T cells from blood. Every receptor here comes from an adult in good health and CMV-seronegative. Some clones in this sample may be carry-over from other donors' samples.

The V call is TRBV6-6, the J call TRBJ2-7; 14 bases are a match to TRBD2. CDR3 length: 14 residues. Germline CDR1 is MNHNY and CDR2 is SVGAGI (reference sequence). J gave up 5 bases and V 6 bases, and 3 bases lay outside the gene matches. The DNA for the CDR3 is TGTGCCAGCAGCCGGACTAGCGGGAGGCACGAGCAGTACTTC. Translated, it gives CASSRTSGRHEQYF.

The rearrangement joins TRBV28 to TRBJ2-1; D call uncertain. From germline, CDR1 is MDHEN and CDR2 SYDVKM. This CDR3 has 13 amino acids. V gave up 6 bases and J gave up 2 bases, with 8 bases separating them. Written as DNA, the CDR3 is TGTGCCAGCAGCCCCGCCGCCTACAATGAGCAGTTCTTC. It translates to CASSPAAYNEQFF.

The chain employs TRBV5-1 and TRBJ2-7; 7 bases match TRBD2. The V segment lost 3 bases and the J segment 3 bases; nucleotides outside the gene matches: 0. CDR1 is SGHRS and CDR2 is YFSETQ in the germline V gene. CDR3 size: 12 residues. CDR3 amino acids: CASSWDYYEQYF. Written as DNA, the CDR3 is TGCGCCAGCAGCTGGGACTACTACGAGCAGTACTTC.

To note about this clone: The DNA is omitted, as the CDR3 cannot be located on it reliably, and the CDR3 follows TCRdb's listing. The gene calls are TRBV4-3 and TRBJ1-2; the D segment call TRBD1 is taken from the table without a DNA check. Germline values: CDR1 LGHNA, CDR2 YSLEER. Both ends counted, the CDR3 spans 21 residues. The CDR3 here is CASSQTRFDSSLFLWLHLRIF.

The V and J genes are TRBV7-3 and TRBJ2-5; D might be TRBD1 (5 bases). With 5 bases removed from V and 5 bases from J, the gap between germline ends came to 18 bases. CDR3 length equals 15 residues. Per germline, CDR1 SGHTA and CDR2 FQGTGA. CDR3 sequence: CASSLGAGFGETQYF. CDR3 bases: TGTGCCAGCAGCCTAGGGGCAGGGTTTGGGGAGACCCAGTACTTC. Full variable domain (remainder filled in from reference TRBV7-3 and TRBJ2-5): GAGVSQTPSNKVTEKGKYVELRCDPISGHTALYWYRQSLGQGPEFLIYFQGTGAADDSGLPNDRFFAVRPEGSVSTLKIQRTERGDSAVYLCASSLGAGFGETQYFGPGTRLLVL.

This clone was recorded only once. The V and J genes are TRBV6-5 and TRBJ2-1, with D possibly matching TRBD2 (6 bases). CDR1 MNHEY and CDR2 SVGAGI come from the germline V gene. The CDR3 is made up of 14 amino acids. V was trimmed by 8 bases and J by 2 bases, leaving 13 bases between them. The CDR3 sequence is CASSPGLAYNEQFF. The CDR3 region has the DNA TGTGCCAGCTCTCCGGGACTGGCCTACAATGAGCAGTTCTTC.

The CDR3 DNA reads as TGTGCCAGCTCACTACATTCGAACACTGAAGCTTTCTTT. This codes for CASSLHSNTEAFF. The chain carries TRBV18 and TRBJ1-1; no clear D gene. The V end lost 4 bases, the J end lost 1 base, and 7 bases lay between the germline ends. From germline, CDR1 is KGHSH and CDR2 LQKENI. CDR3 size: 13 residues.

CDR3: CASSDSGGPYNEQFF. The CDR3 nucleotides read TGTGCCAGCAGTGACTCTGGCGGACCCTACAATGAGCAGTTCTTC. This chain joins TRBV6-4 and TRBJ2-1; D gene uncertain. The CDR3 consists of 15 residues. Germline-derived CDR1 and CDR2 are MRHNA and SNTAGT. V lost 0 bases to trimming and J lost 2 bases, with 8 bases between them.

The genes are TRBV11-2 and TRBJ1-2; the D gene is possibly TRBD1 (6 bases). Trimming pared 5 bases from V and 2 bases from J, leaving 18 bases between. The CDR3 sequence is 16 residues long. The germline V gene encodes CDR1 SGHAT and CDR2 FQNNGV. The CDR3 coding sequence is TGTGCCAGCAGCACCCGGTTGTTGGGGACAAACTATGGCTACACCTTC. The encoded protein is CASSTRLLGTNYGYTF.

The chain uses TRBV18 and TRBJ2-7, with TRBD2 identical over 14 bases. This CDR3 region has 14 residues. J lost 7 bases, V lost 6 bases, and 5 bases had no gene match. Germline V gene lookup returns CDR1 KGHSH and CDR2 LQKENI. CDR3 protein: CASSRLAGGEEQYF. The CDR3 DNA is TGTGCCAGCTCGAGACTAGCGGGAGGGGAGGAGCAGTACTTC.

The J gene is TRBJ1-3, the V gene TRBV2; no clear D. The germline V and J ends were trimmed by 3 bases and 4 bases, with 10 bases remaining between them. The CDR3 contains 14 residues. Germline assignment: CDR1 SNHLY and CDR2 FYNNEI. This CDR3 reads CASSDLTRGNTIYF. CDR3 nucleotide sequence: TGTGCCAGCAGTGATCTAACGAGAGGAAACACCATATATTTT. Filled out from reference TRBV2 and TRBJ1-3, the complete variable domain reads EPEVTQTPSHQVTQMGQEVILRCVPISNHLYFYWYRQILGQKVEFLVSFYNNEISEKSEIFDDQFSVERPDGSNFTLKIRSTKLEDSAMYFCASSDLTRGNTIYFGEGSWLTVV.

In the case of this clone: The junction departs from the called germline gene at one end, perhaps through a read error. This sequence joins TRBV19 and TRBJ2-1; 8 positions match TRBD2. The CDR3 loop spans 14 amino acids. The germline V gene encodes CDR1 LNHDA and CDR2 SQIVND (reference sequence). The chain's CDR3 is CAGSTSGRGNEQFF. CDR3 DNA: TGTGCCGGTAGTACTAGCGGCAGAGGAAATGAGCAGTTCTTC.

This rearrangement joins TRBV4-2 to TRBJ2-7; 11 bases are shared with TRBD2. The germline V gene encodes CDR1 LGHNA and CDR2 YNFKEQ. J was trimmed by 0 bases and V by 3 bases; bases with no gene match: 7. The CDR3 runs to 17 residues. In DNA, the CDR3 is TGTGCCAGCAGCCACTCCATAGGGACTAGCGGCTCCTACGAGCAGTACTTC. This codes for CASSHSIGTSGSYEQYF.

This clone is a singleton in its sample. The sample carries other DNA sequences with the same CDR3. This rearrangement joins TRBV28 to TRBJ2-7; D uncertain. Germline V gene data show CDR1 as MDHEN and CDR2 as SYDVKM. V shed 4 bases and J shed 4 bases, with 8 bases lying between them. The CDR3 is 12 residues long. CDR3 residues: CASSSQIYEQYF. The CDR3, as DNA: TGTGCCAGCAGTTCACAGATTTACGAGCAGTACTTC.

The genes are TRBV30 and TRBJ2-3; a possible D gene is TRBD2 (6 bases). Trimming took 5 bases from V and 0 from J, leaving 12 bases between them. The CDR3 is 14 residues long. Germline V lookup: CDR1 GTSNPN, CDR2 SVGIG (reference sequence). The DNA for the CDR3 is TGTGCCTGGGATAGCGGAACTAGCACAGATACGCAGTATTTT. This gives the protein CAWDSGTSTDTQYF.

The V and J genes are TRBV27 and TRBJ2-7, with D perhaps matching TRBD2 (5 bases). Germline CDR1 reads MNHEY; CDR2 reads SMNVEV (reference sequence). The CDR3 contains 12 residues. The V gene lost 5 bases and the J gene lost 7 bases, with 12 bases spanning the gap. The DNA of the CDR3 is TGTGCCAGCAGTGAGGGCCCTCAGGAGCAGTACTTC. Its protein is CASSEGPQEQYF.

This clone was picked up one time. The rearrangement links TRBV15 to TRBJ1-2; no clear D. Germline-derived CDR1 and CDR2 are LNHNV and YYDKDF (reference sequence). Trimming stripped 5 bases from V and 4 bases from J, with 20 bases between. This CDR3 region has 16 residues. The chain's CDR3 is CATSGRSYTTRYGYTF. DNA of the CDR3: TGTGCCACCAGCGGTCGCTCGTACACGACCCGCTATGGCTACACCTTC.

This clone was counted only a few times. This sequence joins TRBV28 and TRBJ1-3; unclear D gene. Trimming removed 3 bases at V and 0 bases at J, with 21 bases between. The CDR3 totals 19 residues. The germline V gene has CDR1 MDHEN and CDR2 SYDVKM. As DNA, the CDR3 is TGTGCCAGCAGTTTCATCCCCAGCTCCAACATCTACTCTGGAAACACCATATATTTT. Its translation: CASSFIPSSNIYSGNTIYF. The variable domain in full, with the rest retrieved from reference TRBV28 and TRBJ1-3, is DVKVTQSSRYLVKRTGEKVFLECVQDMDHENMFWYRQDPGLGLRLIYFSYDVKMKEKGDIPEGYSVSREKKERFSLILESASTNQTSMYLCASSFIPSSNIYSGNTIYFGEGSWLTVV.

This clone was seen once. V is TRBV5-1 and J is TRBJ2-5; D unclear. The germline CDR1 and CDR2 sequences are SGHRS and YFSETQ. Trimming took 4 bases from V and 1 from J, leaving 11 bases between them. The CDR3 sequence is 14 residues long. CDR3 sequence (DNA): TGCGCCAGCAGCCCTTCACAGAGCCAAGAGACCCAGTACTTC. The encoded protein is CASSPSQSQETQYF.

In DNA form, the CDR3 reads TGTGCCAGCGCCCCCTTTCGGAGTAACACTGAAGCTTTCTTT. It encodes CASAPFRSNTEAFF. The chain uses TRBV6-1 and TRBJ1-1; D is unresolved. Trimming stripped 8 bases from V and 2 bases from J, with 15 bases between. This CDR3 comprises 14 residues. Germline V gene data show CDR1 as MNHNS and CDR2 as SASEGT.

The chain couples TRBV30 to TRBJ2-2; 7 bases match TRBD2. CDR1 is GTSNPN, CDR2 SVGIG, per germline (reference sequence). The CDR3 is 17 amino acids. The CDR3 sequence is CASHPRGGTMNTGELFF. The CDR3 nucleotides are TGTGCTTCACACCCCCGGGGCGGGACTATGAACACCGGGGAGCTGTTTTTT.

The chain joins TRBV6-1 to TRBJ2-4, with no clear D. The CDR3 extends over 16 amino acids. Trimming shortened V by 2 bases and J by 0 bases, and 11 bases separated the two germline ends. Germline CDR1 and CDR2: MNHNS and SASEGT. The CDR3 loop is CASSELAGLAKNIQYF. The CDR3 bases are TGTGCCAGCAGTGAACTCGCAGGCCTAGCCAAAAACATTCAGTACTTC.

The chain links TRBV7-2 to TRBJ2-3; D unresolved. Germline V lookup: CDR1 SGHTA, CDR2 FQGNSA. This CDR3 region has 12 residues. V lost 5 bases and J 5 bases, leaving 8 bases between the germline ends. DNA for the CDR3: TGTGCCAGCAGCCGCTCCCGAGATACGCAGTATTTT. It encodes CASSRSRDTQYF.

This chain links TRBV11-2 with TRBJ2-7; 10 nucleotides align to TRBD2. This CDR3 comprises 14 residues. Germline V gene data show CDR1 as SGHAT and CDR2 as FQNNGV. V trimming: 4 bases; J trimming: 2 bases; junction bases outside the gene matches: 2. CDR3 amino acids: CASSWSGGAYEQYF. The CDR3 nucleotides are TGTGCCAGCAGCTGGAGCGGGGGGGCCTACGAGCAGTACTTC. The whole variable domain, remainder taken from reference TRBV11-2 and TRBJ2-7, is EAGVAQSPRYKIIEKRQSVAFWCNPISGHATLYWYQQILGQGPKLLIQFQNNGVVDDSQLPKDRFSAERLKGVDSTLKIQPAKLEDSAVYLCASSWSGGAYEQYFGPGTRLTVT.

The chain combines TRBV11-2 with TRBJ2-7, with TRBD1 matching over 8 bases. This CDR3 comprises 14 residues. The V gene's germline CDR1 is SGHAT and CDR2 FQNNGV. Trimming cost V 5 bases and J 7 bases; bases outside gene matches: 10. This CDR3 is CASSAGTGSGEQYF. As DNA, the CDR3 is TGTGCCAGCAGCGCCGGGACAGGATCGGGGGAGCAGTACTTC.

The chain couples TRBV27 to TRBJ2-6, with D hard to call. From germline, CDR1 is MNHEY and CDR2 SMNVEV (reference sequence). This CDR3 spans 15 amino acids. V gave up 7 bases and J gave up 2 bases, with 12 bases separating them. The CDR3 sequence is CASKDLLAGANVLTF. The CDR3 DNA follows: TGTGCCAGCAAGGACCTCCTGGCTGGGGCCAACGTCCTGACTTTC.

The chain uses TRBV6-1 and TRBJ2-7; perhaps TRBD2 as D (5 bases). The V end was cut by 1 base, the J end by 4 bases, with 17 bases between. CDR3 size: 16 residues. Per the germline V gene, CDR1 is MNHNS and CDR2 is SASEGT. The CDR3 DNA follows: TGTGCCAGCAGTGAAGGAAATTGGCGGGCTCGTTACGAGCAGTACTTC. Its protein product is CASSEGNWRARYEQYF.

This clone was counted between two and nine times. The chain is built from TRBV7-9 and TRBJ2-1; D not certain. Germline V CDR1 and CDR2: SEHNR, FQNEAQ (reference sequence). This CDR3 region has 12 residues. Trimming stripped 5 bases from V and 5 bases from J, with 7 bases between. CDR3 sequence: CASSPRDNEQFF. In DNA, the CDR3 is TGTGCCAGCAGCCCACGAGACAATGAGCAGTTCTTC.

This clone was recorded a few times. This chain links TRBV2 with TRBJ2-3; D is unclear. V gave up 1 base and J gave up 0 bases, with 8 bases separating them. Germline CDR1 is SNHLY and CDR2 is FYNNEI. The CDR3 runs to 15 residues. This CDR3 is CASSEERSSTDTQYF. The CDR3 nucleotides read TGTGCCAGCAGTGAAGAGCGTTCTAGCACAGATACGCAGTATTTT.

This clone rates as medium-sized. The chain carries TRBV4-1 and TRBJ2-1; 9 positions match TRBD2. Germline-derived CDR1 and CDR2 are MGHRA and YSYEKL. Unmatched junction bases numbered 2, after V lost 0 bases and J lost 5 bases. The CDR3 covers 15 residues. CDR3 nucleotides: TGCGCCAGCAGCCAAGACGGACTAGCGAACAATGAGCAGTTCTTC. Translated: CASSQDGLANNEQFF.

This clone is a singleton in its sample. CDR3 in amino acids: CASSLGQADNSPLHF. CDR3 bases: TGTGCCAGCAGTTTAGGACAGGCCGATAATTCACCCCTCCACTTT. The chain joins TRBV28 to TRBJ1-6, with 7 positions matching TRBD1. Trimming removed 2 bases from V and 5 bases from J; junction bases left unmatched: 3. There are 15 residues in the CDR3. Germline V gene lookup returns CDR1 MDHEN and CDR2 SYDVKM.

The chain combines TRBV12-5 with TRBJ2-3, with TRBD2 matching over 12 bases. Germline trimming cut 6 bases from V and 3 bases from J; bases unmatched to any gene: 4. The CDR3 has 15 residues. CDR1 and CDR2 from the germline V gene are LGHNT and FRNRAP. The CDR3 DNA reads as TGTGCTAGTGGCCGCACTAGCGGGGGGACAGATACGCAGTATTTT. As protein: CASGRTSGGTDTQYF.